This T cell receptor (beta chain) is from a study of T cell responses to AZD1222 COVID-19 vaccine. Study-wide context: Second doses at about 4 or about 12 weeks were pooled. Notes on the study in general: Donors, mostly white British, included more females; clonal diversity was possibly underestimated. The study found vaccine-associated CD4 TCRs spanning spike, dominant at 160-218 and 743-854.

Per the germline V gene, CDR1 is SGHTA and CDR2 is FQGNSA. This CDR3 has 16 amino acids. V lost 6 bases, J lost 6 bases, and 15 bases stayed unmatched. The method was immunoSEQ multiplex PCR; TCRdb's version includes in-frame clones alone and lacks a portion of them. The sample yields about 140,000 clones, approximately 90% seen once. As regards this clone: The antigen remains unidentified.

This receptor was obtained from an adult in good health. This specimen consisted of peripheral blood, obtained on day 0 of AZD1222 vaccination. V is TRBV7-2 and J is TRBJ1-2, with TRBD1 identical over 8 bases. DNA for the CDR3: TGTGCCAGCAGTGGGTCTCAGGGGGCGCGGGTTAATGGCTACACCTTC. Encoded protein: CASSGSQGARVNGYTF.